The present entry profiles one TCR beta chain with its context. No cognate antigen has been identified for it. Nothing much larger sits one base from this clone, and base qualities are not available. Sorted unstimulated T cells and proliferating T cells recovered from mixed lymphocyte reactions were subjected to TCRbeta CDR3 sequencing. Fresh whole blood from around eleven HLA-typed healthy donors served as the source for isolating PBMCs. To map where alloreactive clones came from, unstimulated CD4+ non-regulatory T cells were FACS-sorted. Library preparation was by the immunoSEQ multiplex PCR assay. Each sample had 85,000 to 100,000 TCR templates assayed by the deep sequencing platform. Genomic DNA extracted from sorted T cells was used for TCRbeta CDR3 sequencing. The authors' analysis ran thus. The R programming language was used for clonal analysis of the TCRbeta CDR3 data. Alloreactive CD4+ and CD8+ clones were identified by comparing unstimulated samples to CFSE-low samples taken after the reaction. Alloreactive CD4+ clones were assigned to regulatory or non-regulatory origin by matching sequences to sorted unstimulated Treg and non-Treg repertoires. TCRdb limited this immuneACCESS table to in-frame rearrangements with V and J called. A share of clones is missing; checked studies link under half to unresolved V genes, and the rest is unexplained. The DNA was the basis for D and trimming; V, J and clone size are from that table. For this sample the table gives about 94,000 clones, of which approximately 93% were detected only once. Around 0.3% of the sample comes from the top ten.

The germline V gene sets CDR1 to MNHNS and CDR2 to SASEGT. V was cut back by 3 bases and J by 4 bases, leaving a gap of 4 bases between them. From cysteine to phenylalanine, the CDR3 is 11 amino acids long. CDR3 DNA is the only sequence kept; it has 33 bases, read in frame from the first base. This entry comes from a study of siplizumab effects on memory and regulatory T cells (dated by TCRdb to about 2019). With regard to the full study: The effect of the anti-CD2 antibody siplizumab on alloreactive T-cell subsets was examined in allogeneic mixed lymphocyte reactions constructed from human PBMCs. Overall results and qualifications from the work: The cumulative frequency of alloreactive sequences that could be traced back to unstimulated CD4+ memory T cells was significantly reduced by siplizumab. A naive or memory phenotype could not be assigned to roughly 75-97% of proliferating CD4+ or CD8+ clones. Whether proliferating Tregs from siplizumab cultures were suppressive was not functionally confirmed. Among mappable alloreactive CD4+ clones, the Treg-derived fraction averaged nearly 70% with siplizumab versus roughly 30% in control reactions. Unstimulated naive T cells appeared more diverse than memory T cells, and naive cells seemed to contribute substantially to the alloresponse. Because sequences below about 10^-5 frequency were poorly captured, only a minor fraction of alloreactive clones could be mapped to unstimulated subsets.

The sequence came from a human donor in good health. The specimen sequenced was non-Treg CD4+ T cells sorted from blood. The cell subset or site label of this sample denotes: FACS-sorted unstimulated CD4+ non-regulatory T cells. This receptor chain uses TRBV6-1 and TRBJ2-7; the D gene lacks a confident call. The CDR3 corresponds to CASSDLYEQYF. The nucleotides are TGTGCCAGCAGTGACCTTTACGAGCAGTACTTC.